The rows below give T cell receptor beta chains drawn from one sample of a study of response to subunit inactivated influenza vaccine. Each CDR3 protein gets one entry after TCRdb re-called the RT-PCR reads with MiXCR. This sample has about 190,000 distinct CDR3 sequences, with approximately 15% found just once. The sample here was CD8+ T cells sorted from PBMCs, taken around 5 days after vaccination. The source of these receptors is a man aged 45-60 years who received an inactivated influenza vaccine. Both conserved end residues are part of each CDR3. The D gene is left open where the match is weak. Expanded clones get a size class; other rows say once, few or many, or leave the size out.

size | D | J | V | DNA | CDR3
many | TRBD1 | TRBJ2-2 | TRBV7-6 | TGTGCCAGCAGCCTCAATCCGGGACAGAGGATAAGTCTAAATACCGGGGAGCTGTTTTTT | CASSLNPGQRISLNTGELFF
. | TRBD2 | TRBJ2-5 | TRBV7-9 | TGTGCCAGCACATTAAAGGGACTAGCGGGGGTTGAAGAGACCCAGTACTTC | CASTLKGLAGVEETQYF
. | TRBD1 | TRBJ2-3 | TRBV27 | TGTGCCAGCAGTTCGGACAGGACAGATACGCAGTATTTT | CASSSDRTDTQYF
few | . | TRBJ2-1 | TRBV9 | TGTGCCAGCAGCGTAGAACGGGAGATGGGAGTGGGGACCTACAATGAGCAGTTCTTC | CASSVEREMGVGTYNEQFF
. | . | TRBJ2-2 | TRBV25-1 | TGTGCCAGCCGGAGTGGCACCGGGGAGCTGTTTTTT | CASRSGTGELFF
few | TRBD2 | TRBJ2-3 | TRBV6-2/TRBV6-3 | TGTGCCAGCAGAAGGACTAGCGGGGATACGCAGTATTTT | CASRRTSGDTQYF
few | . | TRBJ1-2 | TRBV5-6 | TGTGCCAGCAGCTCCGGGACGGATAACTATGGCTACACCTTC | CASSSGTDNYGYTF
. | TRBD2 | TRBJ2-7 | TRBV19 | TGTGCCAGTAGTACCCTAGCGGGAGCCTACGAGCAGTACTTC | CASSTLAGAYEQYF
few | TRBD1 | TRBJ2-7 | TRBV7-9 | TGTGCCAGCAGCTTAGGTCACGGGACAGGCCTCGAGCAGTACTTC | CASSLGHGTGLEQYF
. | TRBD1 | TRBJ2-3 | TRBV6-5 | TGTGCCAGCAGTTACGGGACAGGGGGCATTTATACGCAGTATTTT | CASSYGTGGIYTQYF
few | TRBD2 | TRBJ2-1 | TRBV4-3 | TGCGCCAGCAGCCAAGATTCGGCGGGGGTGGCCTACAATGAGCAGTTCTTC | CASSQDSAGVAYNEQFF
many | TRBD2 | TRBJ2-1 | TRBV6-1 | TGTGCCAGCAGAACCGGGACTAGCGCATACAATGAGCAGTTCTTC | CASRTGTSAYNEQFF
many | . | TRBJ2-3 | TRBV7-9 | TGTGCCGCGAACGGGGAATACAGCACAGATACGCAGTATTTT | CAANGEYSTDTQYF
few | . | TRBJ2-2 | TRBV30 | TGTGCCAGGGCGGGCGTGGACACCGGGGAGCTGTTTTTT | CARAGVDTGELFF
few | . | TRBJ2-3 | TRBV7-3 | TGTGCCAGCAGCCCCGACCGGGGAGCGGATACGCAGTATTTT | CASSPDRGADTQYF
. | . | TRBJ1-5 | TRBV7-6 | TGTGCCAGCAGCTTAGGCCCCGGGACATCTTATAGCAATCAGCCCCAGCATTTT | CASSLGPGTSYSNQPQHF
few | TRBD2 | TRBJ2-7 | TRBV9 | TGTGCCAGCAGCGTAGGGGGTGGGACTAGCGGCTACGAGCAGTACTTC | CASSVGGGTSGYEQYF
. | TRBD2 | TRBJ2-7 | TRBV4-2 | TGTGCCAGCAGCCAAGAAGGGCTAGCGGATTCCTACGAGCAGTACTTC | CASSQEGLADSYEQYF
many | TRBD2 | TRBJ2-7 | TRBV28 | TGTGCCAGCAGTTTAGGCGGGAGCTCCTACGAGCAGTACTTC | CASSLGGSSYEQYF
few | TRBD2 | TRBJ2-7 | TRBV7-9 | TGTGCCAGCAGCTACCCGGCGGGACTAGCGAGCGAGCAGTACTTC | CASSYPAGLASEQYF
many | . | TRBJ2-5 | TRBV9 | TGTGCCAGCAGCGTAGTCGGCGGGGCTCTGGAGACCCAGTACTTC | CASSVVGGALETQYF
few | . | TRBJ1-2 | TRBV12-3/TRBV12-4 | TGTGCCAGCAGTCCCTCGGGGGCGGGCTATGGCTACACCTTC | CASSPSGAGYGYTF
. | . | TRBJ2-1 | TRBV9 | TGTGCCAGCGCCGCCCCCGGGGGTGAGCAGTTCTTC | CASAAPGGEQFF
. | . | TRBJ2-2 | TRBV7-9 | TGTGCCAGCAGCCTCACCACCGGGGAGCTGTTTTTT | CASSLTTGELFF
. | TRBD2 | TRBJ2-5 | TRBV7-9 | TGTGCCAGCAACTTGCCGGGGGAGGGAGAGACCCAGTACTTC | CASNLPGEGETQYF
many | . | TRBJ1-1 | TRBV4-1 | TGCGCCAGCAGCCAAGTGTCCAAAAACACTGAAGCTTTCTTT | CASSQVSKNTEAFF
few | . | TRBJ2-7 | TRBV28 | TGTGCCAGCAGCCCTGAAGGCTCCTACGAGCAGTACTTC | CASSPEGSYEQYF
few | . | TRBJ1-5 | TRBV20-1 | TGCAGTGCCCCAGGTGCGGGACGGAATCAGCCCCAGCATTTT | CSAPGAGRNQPQHF
. | TRBD1 | TRBJ1-1 | TRBV28 | TGTGCCACGGGACAGGTGAACACTGAAGCTTTCTTT | CATGQVNTEAFF
. | . | TRBJ2-5 | TRBV25-1 | TGTGCCAGCAGATTCGCCGGGAGTCTCCAAGAGACCCAGTACTTC | CASRFAGSLQETQYF
. | . | TRBJ1-5 | TRBV12-3/TRBV12-4 | TGTGCCAGCAGCTCGGGGCACGGAAATCAGCCCCAGCATTTT | CASSSGHGNQPQHF
many | . | TRBJ2-3 | TRBV9 | TGTGCCAGCAGCTTCTCCCCTGATACGCAGTATTTT | CASSFSPDTQYF
. | . | TRBJ1-1 | TRBV10-3 | TGTGCCATCAGTGGGTCGGGGCTAACCCAAGCTTTCTTT | CAISGSGLTQAFF
. | TRBD2 | TRBJ2-7 | TRBV4-3 | TGCGCCAGCAGCCAAGGACTAGCGGGCCCCTACGAGCAGTACTTC | CASSQGLAGPYEQYF
once | . | TRBJ2-6 | TRBV21-1 | TGTGCCATCCCCCTAGGCGCGGGAGTGGGTGGGGCCAACGTCCTGACTTTC | CAIPLGAGVGGANVLTF
few | TRBD2 | TRBJ2-3 | TRBV27 | TGTGCCAGCAGTTTAACCCCCGGCGGTAGCGGGAGGCTAGATACGCAGTATTTT | CASSLTPGGSGRLDTQYF
many | TRBD1 | TRBJ2-7 | TRBV20-1 | TGCAGTGCTCGCCCTTACCCTGACAGGGGGACCTACGAGCAGTACTTC | CSARPYPDRGTYEQYF
. | . | TRBJ2-4 | TRBV4-1 | TGCGCCAGCAGCCAAGACCGGCAGTATGGGGCCAAAAACATTCAGTACTTC | CASSQDRQYGAKNIQYF
few | TRBD2 | TRBJ2-7 | TRBV7-6 | TGTGCCAGCAGCGTGACTAGCGGGAGGGCCTCCGAGCAGTACTTC | CASSVTSGRASEQYF
few | TRBD2 | TRBJ2-7 | TRBV5-1 | TGCGCCAGCAGCTTTTACACTAGCGGACCCTACGAGCAGTACTTC | CASSFYTSGPYEQYF
. | TRBD1 | TRBJ2-1 | TRBV4-2 | TGTGCCAGCAGCCCGTTAGACAGGGGAGCCTACAATGAGCAGTTCTTC | CASSPLDRGAYNEQFF